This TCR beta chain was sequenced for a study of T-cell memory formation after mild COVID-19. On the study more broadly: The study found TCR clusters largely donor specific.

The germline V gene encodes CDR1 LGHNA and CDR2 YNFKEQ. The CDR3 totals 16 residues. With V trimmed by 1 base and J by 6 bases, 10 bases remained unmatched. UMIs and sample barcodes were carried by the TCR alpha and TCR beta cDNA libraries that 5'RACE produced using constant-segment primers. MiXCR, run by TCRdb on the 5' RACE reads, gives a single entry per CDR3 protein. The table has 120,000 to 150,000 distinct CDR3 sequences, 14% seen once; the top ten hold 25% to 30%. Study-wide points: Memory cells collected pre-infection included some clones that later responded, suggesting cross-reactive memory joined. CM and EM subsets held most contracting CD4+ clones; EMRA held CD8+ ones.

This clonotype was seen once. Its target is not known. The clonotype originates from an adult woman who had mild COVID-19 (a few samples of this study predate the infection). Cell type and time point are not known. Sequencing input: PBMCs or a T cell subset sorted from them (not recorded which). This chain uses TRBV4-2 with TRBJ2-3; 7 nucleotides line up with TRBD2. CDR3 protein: CASSQGLAVEGDTQYF. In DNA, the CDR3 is TGTGCCAGCAGCCAAGGGCTAGCGGTGGAGGGGGATACGCAGTATTTT.